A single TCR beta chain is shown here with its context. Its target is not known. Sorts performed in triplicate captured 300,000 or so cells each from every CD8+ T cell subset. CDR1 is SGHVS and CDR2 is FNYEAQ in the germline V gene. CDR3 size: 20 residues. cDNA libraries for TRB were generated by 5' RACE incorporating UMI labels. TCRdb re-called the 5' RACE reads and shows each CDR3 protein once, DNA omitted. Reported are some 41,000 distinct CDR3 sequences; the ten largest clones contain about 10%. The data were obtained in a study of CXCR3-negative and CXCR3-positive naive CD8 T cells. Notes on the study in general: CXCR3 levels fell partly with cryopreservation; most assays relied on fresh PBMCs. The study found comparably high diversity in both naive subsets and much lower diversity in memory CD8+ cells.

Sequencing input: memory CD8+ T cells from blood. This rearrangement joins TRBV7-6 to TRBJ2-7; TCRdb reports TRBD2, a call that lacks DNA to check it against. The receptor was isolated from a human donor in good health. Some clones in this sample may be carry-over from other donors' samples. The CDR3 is CASSLAPGLAGVPFANEQFF.